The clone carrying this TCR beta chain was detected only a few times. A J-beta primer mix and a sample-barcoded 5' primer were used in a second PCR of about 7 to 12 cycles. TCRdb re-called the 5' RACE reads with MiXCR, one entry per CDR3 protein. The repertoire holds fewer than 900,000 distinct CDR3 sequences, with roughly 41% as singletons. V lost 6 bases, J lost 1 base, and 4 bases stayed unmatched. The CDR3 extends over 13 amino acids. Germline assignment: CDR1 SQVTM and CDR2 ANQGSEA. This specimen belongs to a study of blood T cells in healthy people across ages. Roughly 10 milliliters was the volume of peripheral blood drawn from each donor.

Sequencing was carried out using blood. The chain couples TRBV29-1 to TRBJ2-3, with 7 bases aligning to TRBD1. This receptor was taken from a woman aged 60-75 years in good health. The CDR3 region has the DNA TGCAGCGTGAGACAGGGCGGCACAGATACGCAGTATTTT. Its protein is CSVRQGGTDTQYF.